The 20 T cell receptor beta chains listed next were all sequenced from one sample in a study of T-cell reconstitution after alpha-beta-depleted transplantation in children. The TCRbeta library incorporated unique molecular identifiers. From the PCR reads, TCRdb called clonotypes with MiXCR, one entry per CDR3 protein. The sample consists of around 140,000 distinct CDR3 sequences, 8% to 10% of them appearing once. The sample in question was PBMCs, mostly from graft donor cells, obtained 180 days after TCRalphabeta/CD19-depleted stem cell transplant. The source is a female patient aged 2-9 years who had a stem cell transplant for congenital amegakaryocytic thrombocytopenia, so the T cells may come from the graft donor.

The V and J genes are TRBV10-3 and TRBJ1-1; D possibly corresponds to TRBD1 (6 bases). With 6 bases removed from V and 1 base from J, the gap between germline ends came to 12 bases. CDR1 ENHRY and CDR2 SYGVKD come from the germline V gene. The CDR3 consists of 14 residues. The CDR3 here is CAISTSQGNTEAFF. As DNA, the CDR3 is TGTGCCATCAGCACATCACAGGGGAACACTGAAGCTTTCTTT.

At least ten counts were recorded for this clonotype. This chain joins TRBV24-1 and TRBJ2-1; the D is unclear. The CDR3 totals 13 residues. Trimming pared 11 bases from V and 3 bases from J, leaving 13 bases between. Per the germline V gene, CDR1 is KGHDR and CDR2 is SFDVKD. CDR3 in DNA: TGTGCCAGCCAAGGGATGGGCTACAATGAGCAGTTCTTC. This codes for CASQGMGYNEQFF.

The chain is built from TRBV9 and TRBJ2-5, with D possibly matching TRBD2 (7 bases). Germline V gene sequence: CDR1 SGDLS, CDR2 YYNGEE. V was cut by 0 bases and J by 3 bases, with 18 bases left in between. CDR3 length: 17 residues. CDR3 sequence (DNA): TGTGCCAGCAGCGTAGCGGGGGGCCAGGTGGTAAAAGAGACCCAGTACTTC. Protein sequence: CASSVAGGQVVKETQYF.

This clonotype came up many times. The chain links TRBV28 to TRBJ2-7; D is unresolved. Trimming pared 4 bases from V and 7 bases from J, leaving 23 bases between. The CDR3 runs to 16 residues. Germline loops: CDR1 MDHEN, CDR2 SYDVKM. The chain's CDR3 is CASSSPSSRSLSEQYF. CDR3 DNA: TGTGCCAGCAGTTCGCCCTCGTCCCGGAGCCTCTCGGAGCAGTACTTC.

The table lists this clonotype with many counts. The rearrangement uses TRBV18 and TRBJ1-3; D unresolved. The CDR3 spans 14 residues. The V gene lost 3 bases and the J gene lost 6 bases, with 12 bases spanning the gap. CDR1 and CDR2 from the germline V gene are KGHSH and LQKENI. This CDR3 is CASSPLRNENTIYF. The CDR3 DNA sequence: TGTGCCAGCTCACCGCTGAGGAACGAAAACACCATATATTTT.

Turning to this clonotype: This may be a read error, as it is one base from a much larger clone. The chain links TRBV20-1 to TRBJ1-4, with 11 bases matching TRBD1. Germline assignment: CDR1 DFQATT and CDR2 SNEGSKA (reference sequence). The CDR3 is 16 amino acids. CDR3 in amino acids: CSAPGQGVRRNENLFF. CDR3 sequence (DNA): TGCAGTGCCCCGGGACAGGGGGTGAGGCGTAATGAAAACCTGTTTTTT.

This clonotype was recorded many times. The genes are TRBV10-3 and TRBJ2-7, with TRBD1 identical over 10 bases. Germline assignment: CDR1 ENHRY and CDR2 SYGVKD. The CDR3 totals 14 residues. Trimming cost V 6 bases and J 5 bases; bases outside gene matches: 7. DNA for the CDR3: TGTGCCATCAGCGGGACAGGGGTTGTCCACGAGCAGTACTTC. Encoded protein: CAISGTGVVHEQYF.

This clonotype was seen repeatedly, ten times or more. V is TRBV7-2 and J is TRBJ1-6; D is unresolved. This CDR3 is built from 14 residues. The ends were cut back, 5 bases at V and 6 bases at J, with 11 bases in the middle. The germline CDR1 and CDR2 sequences are SGHTA and FQGNSA. The CDR3 region has the DNA TGTGCCAGCAGCCCTCGGACCGGTAATTCACCCCTCCACTTT. The encoded protein is CASSPRTGNSPLHF.

The V gene is TRBV20-1, the J gene TRBJ2-5, with TRBD2 as a possible D gene (7 bases). This CDR3 comprises 14 residues. Germline V lookup: CDR1 DFQATT, CDR2 SNEGSKA (reference sequence). The V end was cut by 3 bases, the J end by 5 bases, with 16 bases between. The CDR3 protein is CSASLRGRWETQYF. As DNA, the CDR3 is TGCAGTGCTAGTTTGCGGGGGCGCTGGGAGACCCAGTACTTC.

The table lists this clonotype with many counts. V usage is TRBV7-8 and J usage is TRBJ2-2; TRBD2 aligns across 9 bases. CDR1 and CDR2 from the germline V gene are SGHVS and FQNEAQ. V shed 3 bases, J shed 5 bases, and the junction held 7 bases outside the gene matches. The CDR3 consists of 16 residues. In DNA form, the CDR3 reads TGTGCCAGCAGCTTGACGCCAGCGGGAGGTACCGGGGAGCTGTTTTTT. Residues: CASSLTPAGGTGELFF.

This clonotype was seen only a few times. V is TRBV20-1 and J is TRBJ2-1; D possibly corresponds to TRBD2 (5 bases). The V gene lost 3 bases and the J gene lost 2 bases, with 8 bases spanning the gap. From germline, CDR1 is DFQATT and CDR2 SNEGSKA (reference sequence). The CDR3 has 13 residues. In DNA form, the CDR3 reads TGCAGTGCTAGCGGGATCGCCTACAATGAGCAGTTCTTC. This encodes CSASGIAYNEQFF.

In this sample, this clonotype turned up many times. The gene calls are TRBV20-1 and TRBJ2-3, with D possibly being TRBD2 (6 bases). CDR3 length equals 14 residues. CDR1 and CDR2 from the germline V gene are DFQATT and SNEGSKA (reference sequence). The V and J ends lost 7 bases and 1 base respectively, with 15 bases between them. The CDR3 sequence is CSGHRRGRTDTQYF. Here the CDR3 DNA reads TGCAGTGGCCATCGGCGGGGACGCACAGATACGCAGTATTTT.

This clonotype was seen repeatedly, ten times or more. The chain couples TRBV7-2 to TRBJ1-6, with unresolved D. The CDR3 spans 14 residues. The V and J ends lost 5 bases and 4 bases respectively, with 9 bases between them. Germline V gene data show CDR1 as SGHTA and CDR2 as FQGNSA. The DNA of the CDR3 is TGTGCCAGCAGCCCTCCGGGATATAATTCACCCCTCCACTTT. Its protein is CASSPPGYNSPLHF.

In its sample, this clonotype was seen many times. The genes are TRBV6-5 and TRBJ1-5, with D uncertain. Trimming removed 4 bases at V and 7 bases at J, with 23 bases between. Germline V gene sequence: CDR1 MNHEY, CDR2 SVGAGI. This CDR3 comprises 17 residues. The CDR3 here is CASSSLTFLERRQPQHF. The DNA of the CDR3 is TGTGCCAGCAGTTCCCTGACCTTCCTGGAGAGGAGACAGCCCCAGCATTTT.

This clonotype was observed many times. The chain combines TRBV28 with TRBJ1-2; D gene ambiguous. This CDR3 is 15 amino acids long. The V and J ends lost 3 bases and 3 bases respectively, with 14 bases between them. CDR1 and CDR2 (germline): MDHEN, SYDVKM. The CDR3 loop reads CASSFILAEHYGYTF. CDR3 bases: TGTGCCAGCAGTTTTATTTTAGCAGAACACTATGGCTACACCTTC.

In regard to this clonotype: Mismatch with germline at one junction end may stem from a read error. This rearrangement joins TRBV3-1 to TRBJ2-3; 12 bases fit TRBD2. Germline-derived CDR1 and CDR2 are LGHDT and YNNKEL (reference sequence). This CDR3 comprises 16 residues. The CDR3 DNA reads TGTGCCTGCAGGGCCGGGACTAGCGGGTTCACAGATACGCAGTATTTT. This sequence encodes CACRAGTSGFTDTQYF.

This clonotype occurred many times. This sequence joins TRBV7-2 and TRBJ2-3, with a weak D call TRBD2 (6 bases). The germline V gene encodes CDR1 SGHTA and CDR2 FQGNSA. The germline V and J ends were trimmed by 4 bases and 4 bases, with 12 bases remaining between them. The CDR3 extends over 14 amino acids. Here the CDR3 DNA reads TGTGCCAGCAGCTCGGAGACTAGGCCAGATACGCAGTATTTT. Amino acids: CASSSETRPDTQYF.

Notes on this clonotype: A read error may explain this, as a much larger clone is one base away. The chain links TRBV5-1 to TRBJ2-1; 11 nucleotides match TRBD1. V lost 6 bases and J lost 8; bases outside the gene matches: 7. The CDR3 loop spans 14 amino acids. Germline V gene lookup returns CDR1 SGHRS and CDR2 YFSETQ. The CDR3 region is CASIARTGGYEQFF. CDR3 coding DNA: TGCGCCAGCATTGCCAGGACAGGGGGCTATGAGCAGTTCTTC.

The sample holds many counts of this clonotype. V and J are TRBV5-1 and TRBJ2-2, with D perhaps TRBD1 or TRBD2 (5 bases each). CDR3 length: 18 residues. Trimming took off 2 bases at V and 1 base at J, with 18 bases between the two ends. Germline V gives CDR1 SGHRS, CDR2 YFSETQ. CDR3 amino acids: CASSFRQISRGNTGELFF. The CDR3 nucleotides read TGCGCCAGCAGCTTCCGACAGATCTCCCGGGGGAACACCGGGGAGCTGTTTTTT.

The J gene is TRBJ1-1, the V gene TRBV20-1; D remains unclear. This CDR3 region has 14 residues. CDR1 is DFQATT and CDR2 is SNEGSKA in the germline V gene (reference sequence). Trimming took off 8 bases at V and 3 bases at J, with 19 bases between the two ends. CDR3 coding DNA: TGCAGTTCTAAAAAAGGGTCTCGGTACACTGAAGCTTTCTTT. Translation gives CSSKKGSRYTEAFF.